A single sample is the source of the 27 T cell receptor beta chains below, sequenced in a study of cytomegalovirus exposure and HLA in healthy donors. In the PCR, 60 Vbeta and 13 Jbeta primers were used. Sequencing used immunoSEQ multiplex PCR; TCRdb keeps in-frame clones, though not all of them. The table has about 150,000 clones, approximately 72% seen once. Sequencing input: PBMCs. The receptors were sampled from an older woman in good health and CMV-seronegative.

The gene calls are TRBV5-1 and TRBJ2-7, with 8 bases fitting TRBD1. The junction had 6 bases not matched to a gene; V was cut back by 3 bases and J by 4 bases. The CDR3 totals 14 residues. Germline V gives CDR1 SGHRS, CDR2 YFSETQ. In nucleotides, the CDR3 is TGCGCCAGCAGCTCAGGGGGCCCGGGGTACGAGCAGTACTTC. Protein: CASSSGGPGYEQYF.

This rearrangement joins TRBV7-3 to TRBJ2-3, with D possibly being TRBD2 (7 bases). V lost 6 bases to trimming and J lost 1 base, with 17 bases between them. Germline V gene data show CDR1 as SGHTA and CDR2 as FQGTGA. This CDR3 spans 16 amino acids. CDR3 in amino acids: CASSLGGAAGTDTQYF. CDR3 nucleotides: TGTGCCAGCAGTCTTGGGGGGGCCGCAGGCACAGATACGCAGTATTTT.

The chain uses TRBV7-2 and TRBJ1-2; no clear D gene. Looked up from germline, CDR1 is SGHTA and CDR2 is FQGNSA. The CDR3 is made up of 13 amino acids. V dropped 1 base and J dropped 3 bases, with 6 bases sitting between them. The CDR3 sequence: CASSLERDYGYTF. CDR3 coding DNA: TGTGCCAGCAGCTTAGAACGGGACTATGGCTACACCTTC.

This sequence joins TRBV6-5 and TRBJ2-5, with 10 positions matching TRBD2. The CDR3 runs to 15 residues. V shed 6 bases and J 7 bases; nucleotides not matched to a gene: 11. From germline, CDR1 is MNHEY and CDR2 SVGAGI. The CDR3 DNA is TGTGCCAGCAGCCCCGCCGGGACTAGCGATGTGACCCAGTACTTC. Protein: CASSPAGTSDVTQYF.

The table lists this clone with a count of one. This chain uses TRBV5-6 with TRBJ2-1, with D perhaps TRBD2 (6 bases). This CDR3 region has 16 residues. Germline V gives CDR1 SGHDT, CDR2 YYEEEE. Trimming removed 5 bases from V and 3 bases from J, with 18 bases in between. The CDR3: CASSPGTGTFYNEQFF. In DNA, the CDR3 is TGTGCCAGCAGTCCGGGTACCGGGACTTTCTACAATGAGCAGTTCTTC.

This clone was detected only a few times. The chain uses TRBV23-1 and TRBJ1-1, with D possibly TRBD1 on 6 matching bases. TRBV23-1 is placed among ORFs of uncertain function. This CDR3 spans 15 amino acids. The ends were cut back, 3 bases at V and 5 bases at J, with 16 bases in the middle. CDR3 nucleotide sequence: TGCGCCAGCAGTCATCCCGGGACACGGTGGACTGAAGCTTTCTTT. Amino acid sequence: CASSHPGTRWTEAFF.

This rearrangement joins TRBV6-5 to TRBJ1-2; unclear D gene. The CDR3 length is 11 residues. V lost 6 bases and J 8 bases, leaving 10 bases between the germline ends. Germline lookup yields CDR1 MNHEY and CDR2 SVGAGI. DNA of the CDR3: TGTGCCAGCAGCCGTGGGCTCGGCTACACCTTC. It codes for CASSRGLGYTF.

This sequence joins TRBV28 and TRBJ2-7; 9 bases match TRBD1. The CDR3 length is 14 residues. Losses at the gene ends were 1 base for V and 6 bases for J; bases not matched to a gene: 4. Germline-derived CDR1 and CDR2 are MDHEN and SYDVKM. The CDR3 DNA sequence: TGTGCCAGCAGTTTATTTACAGGGGGCCGCGAGCAGTACTTC. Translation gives CASSLFTGGREQYF. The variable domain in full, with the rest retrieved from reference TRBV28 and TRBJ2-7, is DVKVTQSSRYLVKRTGEKVFLECVQDMDHENMFWYRQDPGLGLRLIYFSYDVKMKEKGDIPEGYSVSREKKERFSLILESASTNQTSMYLCASSLFTGGREQYFGPGTRLTVT.

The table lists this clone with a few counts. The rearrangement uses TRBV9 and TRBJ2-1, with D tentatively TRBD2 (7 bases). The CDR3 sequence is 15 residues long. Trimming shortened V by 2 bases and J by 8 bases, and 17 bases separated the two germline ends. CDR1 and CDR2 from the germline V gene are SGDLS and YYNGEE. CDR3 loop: CASSVRGAGRDEQFF. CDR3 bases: TGTGCCAGCAGCGTCCGGGGGGCCGGAAGAGATGAGCAGTTCTTC.

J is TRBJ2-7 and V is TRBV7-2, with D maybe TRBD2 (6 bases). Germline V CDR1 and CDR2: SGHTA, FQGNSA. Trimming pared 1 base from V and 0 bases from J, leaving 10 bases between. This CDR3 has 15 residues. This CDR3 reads CASSLGAGSSYEQYF. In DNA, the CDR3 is TGTGCCAGCAGCTTAGGAGCGGGTAGCTCCTACGAGCAGTACTTC. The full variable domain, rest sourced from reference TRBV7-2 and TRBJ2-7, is GAGVSQSPSNKVTEKGKDVELRCDPISGHTALYWYRQSLGQGLEFLIYFQGNSAPDKSGLPSDRFSAERTGGSVSTLTIQRTQQEDSAVYLCASSLGAGSSYEQYFGPGTRLTVT.

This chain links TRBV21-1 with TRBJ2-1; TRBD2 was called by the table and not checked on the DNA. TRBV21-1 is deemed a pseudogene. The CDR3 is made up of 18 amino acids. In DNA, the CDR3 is TGTGCCAGCAGCAAAAACCCCAGGACTAATGCGGGAGGTCATGAGCAGTTCTTC. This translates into CASSKNPRTNAGGHEQFF.

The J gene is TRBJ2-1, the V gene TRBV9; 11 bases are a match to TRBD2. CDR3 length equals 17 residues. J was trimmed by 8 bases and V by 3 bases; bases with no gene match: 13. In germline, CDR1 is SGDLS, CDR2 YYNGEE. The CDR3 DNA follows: TGTGCCAGCAGCGCCTCCATAGCGGGGGGGCCGGGGCATGAGCAGTTCTTC. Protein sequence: CASSASIAGGPGHEQFF. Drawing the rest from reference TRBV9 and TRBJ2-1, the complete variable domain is DSGVTQTPKHLITATGQRVTLRCSPRSGDLSVYWYQQSLDQGLQFLIQYYNGEERAKGNILERFSAQQFPDLHSELNLSSLELGDSALYFCASSASIAGGPGHEQFFGPGTRLTVL.

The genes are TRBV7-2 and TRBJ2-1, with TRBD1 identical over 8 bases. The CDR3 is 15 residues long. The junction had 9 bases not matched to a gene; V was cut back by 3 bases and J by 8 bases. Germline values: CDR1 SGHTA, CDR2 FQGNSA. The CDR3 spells CASSLGGQAADEQFF. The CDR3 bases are TGTGCCAGCAGCTTGGGGGGACAGGCAGCAGATGAGCAGTTCTTC.

The CDR3: CASSPAKTGELFF. DNA of the CDR3: TGTGCCAGCAGCCCCGCTAAAACCGGGGAGCTGTTTTTT. This chain uses TRBV4-2 with TRBJ2-2; D remains unclear. Trimming cost V 4 bases and J 5 bases, with 8 bases left between them. The CDR3 has 13 amino acids. The V gene's germline CDR1 is LGHNA and CDR2 YNFKEQ.

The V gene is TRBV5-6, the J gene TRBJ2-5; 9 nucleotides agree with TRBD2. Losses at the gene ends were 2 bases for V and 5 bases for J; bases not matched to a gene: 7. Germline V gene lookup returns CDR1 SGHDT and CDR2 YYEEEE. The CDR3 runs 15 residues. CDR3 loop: CASSLTSGSWETQYF. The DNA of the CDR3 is TGTGCCAGCAGCTTAACTAGCGGGTCCTGGGAGACCCAGTACTTC.

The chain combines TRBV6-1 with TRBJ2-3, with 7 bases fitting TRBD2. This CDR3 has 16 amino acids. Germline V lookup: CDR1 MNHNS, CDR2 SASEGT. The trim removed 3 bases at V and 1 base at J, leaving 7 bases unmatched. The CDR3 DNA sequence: TGTGCCAGCAGTGAGTCAGCGGGAAGCCGCACAGATACGCAGTATTTT. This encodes CASSESAGSRTDTQYF.

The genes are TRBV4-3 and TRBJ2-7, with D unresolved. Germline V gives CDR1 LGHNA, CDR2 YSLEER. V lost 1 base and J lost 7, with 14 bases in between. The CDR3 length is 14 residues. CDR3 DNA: TGCGCCAGCAGCCAAGGCCTGCGATGGTCGGAGCAGTACTTC. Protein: CASSQGLRWSEQYF.

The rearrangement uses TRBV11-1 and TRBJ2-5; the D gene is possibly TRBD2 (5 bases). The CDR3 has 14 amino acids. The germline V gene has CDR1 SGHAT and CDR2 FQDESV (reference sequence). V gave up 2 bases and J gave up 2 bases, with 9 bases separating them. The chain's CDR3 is CASSLRRTQETQYF. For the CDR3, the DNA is TGTGCCAGCAGCTTAAGACGGACTCAAGAGACCCAGTACTTC.

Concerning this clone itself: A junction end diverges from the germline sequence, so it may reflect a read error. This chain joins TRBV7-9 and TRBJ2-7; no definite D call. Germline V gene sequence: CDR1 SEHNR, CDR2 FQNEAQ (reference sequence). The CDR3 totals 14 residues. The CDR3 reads CSSSFGGSSYEQYF. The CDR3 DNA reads TGTTCCAGCAGCTTTGGCGGCAGCTCCTACGAGCAGTACTTC.

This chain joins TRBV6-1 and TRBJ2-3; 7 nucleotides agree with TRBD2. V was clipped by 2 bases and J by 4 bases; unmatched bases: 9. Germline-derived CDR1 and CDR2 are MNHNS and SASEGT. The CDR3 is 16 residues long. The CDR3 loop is CASSESGGGIADTQYF. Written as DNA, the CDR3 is TGTGCCAGCAGTGAAAGCGGCGGGGGTATCGCAGATACGCAGTATTTT.

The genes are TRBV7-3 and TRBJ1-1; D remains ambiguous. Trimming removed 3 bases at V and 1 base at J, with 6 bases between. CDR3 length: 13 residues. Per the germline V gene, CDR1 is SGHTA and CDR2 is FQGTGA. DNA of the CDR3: TGTGCCAGCAGCTTGAGATGGAACACTGAAGCTTTCTTT. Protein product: CASSLRWNTEAFF. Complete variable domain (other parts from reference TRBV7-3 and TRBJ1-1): GAGVSQTPSNKVTEKGKYVELRCDPISGHTALYWYRQSLGQGPEFLIYFQGTGAADDSGLPNDRFFAVRPEGSVSTLKIQRTERGDSAVYLCASSLRWNTEAFFGQGTRLTVV.

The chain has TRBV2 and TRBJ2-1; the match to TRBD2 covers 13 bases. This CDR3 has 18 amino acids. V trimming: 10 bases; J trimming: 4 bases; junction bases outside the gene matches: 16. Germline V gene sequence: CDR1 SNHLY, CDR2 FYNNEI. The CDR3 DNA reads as TGTGCCACCCGGACAGTCGGACTAGCGGGAGCAGGTTACAATGAGCAGTTCTTC. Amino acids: CATRTVGLAGAGYNEQFF.

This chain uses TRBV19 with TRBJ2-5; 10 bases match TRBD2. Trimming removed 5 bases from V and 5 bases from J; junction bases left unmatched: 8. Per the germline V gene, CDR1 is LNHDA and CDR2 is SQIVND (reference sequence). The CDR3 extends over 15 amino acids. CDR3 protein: CASSVSGGVGETQYF. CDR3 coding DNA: TGTGCCAGTAGTGTAAGCGGGGGGGTGGGGGAGACCCAGTACTTC.

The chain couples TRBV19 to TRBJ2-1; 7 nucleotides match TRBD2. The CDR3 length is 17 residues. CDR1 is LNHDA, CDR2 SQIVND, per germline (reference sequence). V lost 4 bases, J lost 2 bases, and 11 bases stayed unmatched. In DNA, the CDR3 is TGTGCCAGTAGTACCCGGGAGCTAGCGGTGGCCTACAATGAGCAGTTCTTC. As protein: CASSTRELAVAYNEQFF.

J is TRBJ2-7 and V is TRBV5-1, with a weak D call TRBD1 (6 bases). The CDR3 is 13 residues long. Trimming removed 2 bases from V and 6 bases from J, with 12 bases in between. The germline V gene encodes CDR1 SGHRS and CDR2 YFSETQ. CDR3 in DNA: TGCGCCAGCAGCTTAAACTTAGGGGGCGAGCAGTACTTC. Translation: CASSLNLGGEQYF.

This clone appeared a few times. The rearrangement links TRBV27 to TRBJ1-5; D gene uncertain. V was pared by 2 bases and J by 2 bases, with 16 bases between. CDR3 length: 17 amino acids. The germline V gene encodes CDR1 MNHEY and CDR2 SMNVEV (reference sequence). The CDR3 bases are TGTGCCAGCAGTTTAAGAACGGACTTTGGTCGCAATCAGCCCCAGCATTTT. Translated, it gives CASSLRTDFGRNQPQHF.

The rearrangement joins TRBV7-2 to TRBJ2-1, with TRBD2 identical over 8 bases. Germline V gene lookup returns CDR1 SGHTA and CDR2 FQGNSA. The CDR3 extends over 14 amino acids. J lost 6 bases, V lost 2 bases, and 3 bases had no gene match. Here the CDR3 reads CASSLKSGGNEQFF. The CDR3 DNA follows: TGTGCCAGCAGCTTAAAGAGCGGGGGCAATGAGCAGTTCTTC.